This T cell receptor (beta chain) was captured in a study of blood T cell repertoires in COVID-19. Overall study: COVID-19 samples from acute and convalescent phases originated in the United States, Italy and Spain. PBMCs, B-cell-depleted T cells, or T cells were the source of the cDNA or gDNA that made up the material.

V lost 7 bases to trimming and J lost 6 bases, with 9 bases between them. Germline CDR1 SQVTM, CDR2 ANQGSEA. The CDR3 runs to 11 residues. Original processing notes: For nucleated cells, counts were estimated from reference gene primer amplification. TCRdb's table, derived via immunoSEQ multiplex PCR, lists solely in-frame clones and lacks some. V, J and clone size were drawn from that table, and D and trimming were deduced from the DNA. The table shows a few hundred thousand clones, with more than 75% occurring only once. The J gene is TRBJ1-4, the V gene TRBV29-1; D gene uncertain. This clonotype originated in a human donor with acute or convalescent COVID-19. The donor label of this sample is uncertain. Material: peripheral blood. The CDR3 bases are TGCAGCGGGGGAAGAGATGAAAAACTGTTTTTT. Residues: CSGGRDEKLFF.